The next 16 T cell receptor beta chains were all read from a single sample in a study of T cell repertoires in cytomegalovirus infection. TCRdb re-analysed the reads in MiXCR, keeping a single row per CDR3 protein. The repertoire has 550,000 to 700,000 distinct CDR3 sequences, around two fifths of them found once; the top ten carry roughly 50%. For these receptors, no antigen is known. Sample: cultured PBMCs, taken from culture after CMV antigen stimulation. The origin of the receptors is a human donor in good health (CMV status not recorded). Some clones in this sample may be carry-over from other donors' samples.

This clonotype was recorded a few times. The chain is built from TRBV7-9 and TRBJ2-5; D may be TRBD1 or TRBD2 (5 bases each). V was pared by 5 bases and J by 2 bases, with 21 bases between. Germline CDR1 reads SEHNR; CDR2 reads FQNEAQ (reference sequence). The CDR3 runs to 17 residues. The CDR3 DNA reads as TGTGCCAGCAGCGACGGGGTAGAGACTTGGGGGCAAGAGACCCAGTACTTC. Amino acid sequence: CASSDGVETWGQETQYF.

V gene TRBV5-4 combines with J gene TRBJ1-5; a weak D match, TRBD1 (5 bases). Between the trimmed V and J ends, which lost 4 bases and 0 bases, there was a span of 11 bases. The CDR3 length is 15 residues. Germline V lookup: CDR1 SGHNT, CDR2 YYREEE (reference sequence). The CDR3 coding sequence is TGTGCCAGCAGCCCGGGGACCGATAGCAATCAGCCCCAGCATTTT. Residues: CASSPGTDSNQPQHF. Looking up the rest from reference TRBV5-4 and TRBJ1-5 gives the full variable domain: ETGVTQSPTHLIKTRGQQVTLRCSSQSGHNTVSWYQQALGQGPQFIFQYYREEENGRGNFPPRFSGLQFPNYSSELNVNALELDDSALYLCASSPGTDSNQPQHFGDGTRLSIL.

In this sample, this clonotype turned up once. CDR3 coding DNA: TGTGCCAGCACCGCTAGCGGGGGGCCTGAGCAGTTCTTC. The encoded protein is CASTASGGPEQFF. This chain links TRBV27 with TRBJ2-1, with 11 bases lining up with TRBD2. CDR3 length equals 13 residues. The J segment lost 9 bases and the V segment lost 7 bases, leaving 5 bases of the junction unmatched. Germline assignment: CDR1 MNHEY and CDR2 SMNVEV (reference sequence).

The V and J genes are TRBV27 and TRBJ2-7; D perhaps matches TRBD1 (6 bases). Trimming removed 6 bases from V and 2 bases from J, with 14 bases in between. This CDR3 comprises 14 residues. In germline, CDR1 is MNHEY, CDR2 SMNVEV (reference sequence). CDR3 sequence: CASSWGRNAYEQYF. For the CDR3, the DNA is TGTGCCAGCAGCTGGGGGCGTAACGCCTACGAGCAGTACTTC.

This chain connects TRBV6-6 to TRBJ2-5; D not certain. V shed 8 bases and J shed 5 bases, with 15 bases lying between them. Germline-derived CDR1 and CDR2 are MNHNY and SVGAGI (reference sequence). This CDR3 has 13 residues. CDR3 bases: TGTGCCAGCGGGATGGAACACAGCGAGACCCAGTACTTC. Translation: CASGMEHSETQYF.

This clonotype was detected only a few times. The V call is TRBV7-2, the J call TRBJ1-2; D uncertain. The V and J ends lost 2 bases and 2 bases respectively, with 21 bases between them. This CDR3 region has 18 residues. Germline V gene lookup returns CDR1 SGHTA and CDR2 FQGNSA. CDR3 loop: CASSLLGGYQWRNYGYTF. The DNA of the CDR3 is TGTGCCAGCAGCTTATTAGGCGGTTATCAATGGAGGAACTATGGCTACACCTTC.

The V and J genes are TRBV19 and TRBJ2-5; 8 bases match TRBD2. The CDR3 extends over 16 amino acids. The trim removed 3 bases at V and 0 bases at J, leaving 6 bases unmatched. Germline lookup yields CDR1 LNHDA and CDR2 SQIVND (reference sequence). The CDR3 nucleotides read TGTGCCAGTAGTATCAGGGTAGCGGGGTACCAAGAGACCCAGTACTTC. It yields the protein CASSIRVAGYQETQYF.

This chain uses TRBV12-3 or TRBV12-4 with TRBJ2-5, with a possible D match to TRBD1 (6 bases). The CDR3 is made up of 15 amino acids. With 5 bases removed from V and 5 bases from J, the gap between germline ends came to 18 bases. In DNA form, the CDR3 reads TGTGCCAGCAGTCCTCGGACAGCCCCGGAGGAGACCCAGTACTTC. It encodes CASSPRTAPEETQYF.

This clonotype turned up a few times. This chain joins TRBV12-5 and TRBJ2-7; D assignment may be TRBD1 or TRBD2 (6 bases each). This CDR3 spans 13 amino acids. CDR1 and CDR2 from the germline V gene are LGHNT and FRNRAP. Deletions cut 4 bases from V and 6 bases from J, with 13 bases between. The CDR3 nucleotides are TGTGCTAGTGGTTCCTCCGGGGGCGGCGAGCAGTACTTC. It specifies CASGSSGGGEQYF.

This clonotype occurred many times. CDR3 nucleotides: TGTGCCAGCAGCTTAGTAGGTCAGGCGATCACCGGGGAGCTGTTTTTT. It translates to CASSLVGQAITGELFF. The V call is TRBV7-2, the J call TRBJ2-2; no clear D. This CDR3 is 16 amino acids long. V was trimmed by 1 base and J by 4 bases, leaving 13 bases between them. Germline V CDR1 and CDR2: SGHTA, FQGNSA.

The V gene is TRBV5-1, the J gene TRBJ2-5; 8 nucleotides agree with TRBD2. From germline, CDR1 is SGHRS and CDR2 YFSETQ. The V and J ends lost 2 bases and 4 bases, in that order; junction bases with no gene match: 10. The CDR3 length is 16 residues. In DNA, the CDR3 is TGCGCCAGCAGCTTCGCCGGGACTAGTGTTCGAGAGACCCAGTACTTC. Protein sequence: CASSFAGTSVRETQYF.

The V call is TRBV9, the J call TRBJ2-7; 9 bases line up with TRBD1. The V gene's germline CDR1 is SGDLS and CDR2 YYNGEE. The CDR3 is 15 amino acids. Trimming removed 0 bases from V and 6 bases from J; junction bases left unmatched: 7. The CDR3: CASSVDGTGISEQYF. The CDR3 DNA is TGTGCCAGCAGCGTAGATGGGACAGGGATAAGCGAGCAGTACTTC. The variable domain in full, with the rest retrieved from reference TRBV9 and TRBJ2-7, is DSGVTQTPKHLITATGQRVTLRCSPRSGDLSVYWYQQSLDQGLQFLIQYYNGEERAKGNILERFSAQQFPDLHSELNLSSLELGDSALYFCASSVDGTGISEQYFGPGTRLTVT.

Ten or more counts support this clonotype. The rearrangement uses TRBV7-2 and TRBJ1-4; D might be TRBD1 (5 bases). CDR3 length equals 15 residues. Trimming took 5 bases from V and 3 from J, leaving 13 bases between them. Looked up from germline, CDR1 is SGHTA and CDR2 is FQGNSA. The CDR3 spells CASSPHRSPNEKLFF. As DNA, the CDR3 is TGTGCCAGCAGCCCCCACAGGTCCCCTAATGAAAAACTGTTTTTT. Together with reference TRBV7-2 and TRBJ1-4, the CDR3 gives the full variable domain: GAGVSQSPSNKVTEKGKDVELRCDPISGHTALYWYRQSLGQGLEFLIYFQGNSAPDKSGLPSDRFSAERTGGSVSTLTIQRTQQEDSAVYLCASSPHRSPNEKLFFGSGTQLSVL.

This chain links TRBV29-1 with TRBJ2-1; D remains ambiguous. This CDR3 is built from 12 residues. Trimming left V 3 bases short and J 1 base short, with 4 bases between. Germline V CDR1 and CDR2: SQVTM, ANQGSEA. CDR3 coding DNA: TGCAGCGTTGAGGCTTCCTACAATGAGCAGTTCTTC. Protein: CSVEASYNEQFF.

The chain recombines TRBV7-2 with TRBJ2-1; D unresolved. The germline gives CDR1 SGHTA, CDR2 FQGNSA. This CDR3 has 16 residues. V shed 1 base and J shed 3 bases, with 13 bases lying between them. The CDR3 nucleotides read TGTGCCAGCAGCTTAGGTAGGAGACTGCTCTACAATGAGCAGTTCTTC. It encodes CASSLGRRLLYNEQFF.

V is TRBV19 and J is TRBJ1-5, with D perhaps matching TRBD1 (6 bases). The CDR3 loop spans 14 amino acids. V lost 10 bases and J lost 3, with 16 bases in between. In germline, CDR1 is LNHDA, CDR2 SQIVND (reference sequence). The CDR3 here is CATWGRGNNQPQHF. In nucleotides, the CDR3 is TGTGCCACCTGGGGGCGGGGGAACAATCAGCCCCAGCATTTT.